The 12 T cell receptor beta chains below all came from one sample that was sequenced in a study of blood T cell repertoires in COVID-19 (dated by TCRdb to between 2020 and 2021). Library prep was done by the immunoSEQ multiplex PCR assay. In its TCRdb copy, this immuneACCESS table keeps in-frame sequences only and misses some clones. Where compared with another copy, unresolved V genes explain less than half of these, and the others have no known cause. The sample includes 350,000 or so clones, with around 90% observed a single time. Approximately 4.1% of the sample is taken by the ten largest. The sequencing sample was made of peripheral blood. The receptors stem from a woman aged 55-70 years with COVID-19, enrolled during active disease.

The chain combines TRBV7-6 with TRBJ2-5, with no clear D. CDR3 length: 11 amino acids. V lost 4 bases and J lost 3, with 3 bases in between. Looked up from germline, CDR1 is SGHVS and CDR2 is FNYEAQ. The CDR3 sequence: CASSSEETQYF. The CDR3 nucleotides read TGTGCCAGCAGCTCCGAAGAGACCCAGTACTTC.

V usage is TRBV7-2 and J usage is TRBJ2-1; perhaps TRBD2 as D (6 bases). This CDR3 spans 14 amino acids. Trimming took 5 bases from V and 3 from J, leaving 11 bases between them. CDR1 is SGHTA, CDR2 FQGNSA, per germline. For the CDR3, the DNA is TGTGCCAGCAGCCGGGACTTAAACTACAATGAGCAGTTCTTC. Protein product: CASSRDLNYNEQFF.

This chain connects TRBV5-8 to TRBJ2-5; 9 nucleotides line up with TRBD2. The V gene end was trimmed by 0 bases and the J gene end by 6 bases; junction bases not matched to a gene: 15. CDR1 and CDR2 (germline): SGHTS, YDEGEE. This CDR3 is built from 18 residues. For the CDR3, the DNA is TGTGCCAGCAGCTTGGATGGTGCAGCGGGGGGATCATTAAAGACCCAGTACTTC. This encodes CASSLDGAAGGSLKTQYF.

The V call is TRBV27, the J call TRBJ2-7; TRBD1 matches 12 bases. With V trimmed by 6 bases and J by 5 bases, 14 bases remained unmatched. Germline V CDR1 and CDR2: MNHEY, SMNVEV (reference sequence). The CDR3 contains 17 residues. The CDR3 DNA sequence: TGTGCCAGCAGCTTCCACCGAACCGGGACAGGGGGCAACGAGCAGTACTTC. Translation: CASSFHRTGTGGNEQYF.

The V and J genes are TRBV18 and TRBJ1-1; D unclear. Trimming took 3 bases from V and 6 from J, leaving 5 bases between them. The V gene's germline CDR1 is KGHSH and CDR2 LQKENI. The CDR3 totals 11 residues. The CDR3 DNA reads as TGTGCCAGCTCACCGGGCCCTGAAGCTTTCTTT. It is translated as CASSPGPEAFF.

The rearrangement joins TRBV2 to TRBJ1-6, with 7 positions matching TRBD1. Trimming took 7 bases from V and 5 from J; bases not matched to a gene: 8. CDR1 and CDR2 (germline): SNHLY, FYNNEI. There are 15 residues in the CDR3. The CDR3: CASNLRDSNNSPLHF. DNA for the CDR3: TGTGCCAGCAACCTCCGGGACAGCAATAATTCACCCCTCCACTTT.

This clone was found a few times. CDR3 DNA: TGTGCCAGCAGCTTGGGACAGGGCCATCAGCCCCAGCATTTT. Translation gives CASSLGQGHQPQHF. The chain has TRBV5-6 and TRBJ1-5; 7 bases fit TRBD1. Per the germline V gene, CDR1 is SGHDT and CDR2 is YYEEEE. J lost 5 bases, V lost 0 bases, and 2 bases had no gene match. The CDR3 covers 14 residues.

This chain links TRBV29-1 with TRBJ2-3; TRBD2 might be the D (5 bases). The germline CDR1 and CDR2 sequences are SQVTM and ANQGSEA. CDR3 length: 12 amino acids. V was shortened by 7 bases and J by 5 bases, with 13 bases between the two germline ends. The CDR3 nucleotides read TGCAGCGCCACTCGGGAAAGAGATACGCAGTATTTT. It specifies CSATRERDTQYF.

This chain links TRBV19 with TRBJ2-5; D is undetermined. The CDR3 has 14 residues. Germline V CDR1 and CDR2: LNHDA, SQIVND (reference sequence). Trimming took 5 bases from V and 4 from J, leaving 14 bases between them. This CDR3 is CASSPASPGETQYF. The CDR3 region has the DNA TGTGCCAGTAGTCCCGCCTCGCCAGGAGAGACCCAGTACTTC.

This clone was seen only once. The genes are TRBV5-1 and TRBJ1-1; 8 positions agree with TRBD1. V lost 7 bases to trimming and J lost 7 bases; unmatched junction nucleotides: 9. The CDR3 is 13 amino acids. Germline V gene sequence: CDR1 SGHRS, CDR2 YFSETQ. The CDR3 DNA is TGCGCCAGCGGAATACAGGGGGGGCGTGAAGCTTTCTTT. This codes for CASGIQGGREAFF.

DNA for the CDR3: TGTGCCAGTAGTATAGCGGGGGGCTTAAATACGCAGTATTTT. Translated, it gives CASSIAGGLNTQYF. The chain couples TRBV19 to TRBJ2-3; tentatively, D is TRBD2 (7 bases). This CDR3 contains 14 residues. V was clipped by 1 base and J by 7 bases, with 12 bases between them. The germline gives CDR1 LNHDA, CDR2 SQIVND (reference sequence).

This chain's CDR3 is CASSIGGTDNEKLFF. The CDR3 DNA follows: TGTGCCAGTAGTATAGGAGGCACCGATAATGAAAAACTGTTTTTT. The chain links TRBV19 to TRBJ1-4; D unresolved. Trimming removed 1 base from V and 4 bases from J, with 10 bases in between. Germline-derived CDR1 and CDR2 are LNHDA and SQIVND (reference sequence). The CDR3 contains 15 residues.